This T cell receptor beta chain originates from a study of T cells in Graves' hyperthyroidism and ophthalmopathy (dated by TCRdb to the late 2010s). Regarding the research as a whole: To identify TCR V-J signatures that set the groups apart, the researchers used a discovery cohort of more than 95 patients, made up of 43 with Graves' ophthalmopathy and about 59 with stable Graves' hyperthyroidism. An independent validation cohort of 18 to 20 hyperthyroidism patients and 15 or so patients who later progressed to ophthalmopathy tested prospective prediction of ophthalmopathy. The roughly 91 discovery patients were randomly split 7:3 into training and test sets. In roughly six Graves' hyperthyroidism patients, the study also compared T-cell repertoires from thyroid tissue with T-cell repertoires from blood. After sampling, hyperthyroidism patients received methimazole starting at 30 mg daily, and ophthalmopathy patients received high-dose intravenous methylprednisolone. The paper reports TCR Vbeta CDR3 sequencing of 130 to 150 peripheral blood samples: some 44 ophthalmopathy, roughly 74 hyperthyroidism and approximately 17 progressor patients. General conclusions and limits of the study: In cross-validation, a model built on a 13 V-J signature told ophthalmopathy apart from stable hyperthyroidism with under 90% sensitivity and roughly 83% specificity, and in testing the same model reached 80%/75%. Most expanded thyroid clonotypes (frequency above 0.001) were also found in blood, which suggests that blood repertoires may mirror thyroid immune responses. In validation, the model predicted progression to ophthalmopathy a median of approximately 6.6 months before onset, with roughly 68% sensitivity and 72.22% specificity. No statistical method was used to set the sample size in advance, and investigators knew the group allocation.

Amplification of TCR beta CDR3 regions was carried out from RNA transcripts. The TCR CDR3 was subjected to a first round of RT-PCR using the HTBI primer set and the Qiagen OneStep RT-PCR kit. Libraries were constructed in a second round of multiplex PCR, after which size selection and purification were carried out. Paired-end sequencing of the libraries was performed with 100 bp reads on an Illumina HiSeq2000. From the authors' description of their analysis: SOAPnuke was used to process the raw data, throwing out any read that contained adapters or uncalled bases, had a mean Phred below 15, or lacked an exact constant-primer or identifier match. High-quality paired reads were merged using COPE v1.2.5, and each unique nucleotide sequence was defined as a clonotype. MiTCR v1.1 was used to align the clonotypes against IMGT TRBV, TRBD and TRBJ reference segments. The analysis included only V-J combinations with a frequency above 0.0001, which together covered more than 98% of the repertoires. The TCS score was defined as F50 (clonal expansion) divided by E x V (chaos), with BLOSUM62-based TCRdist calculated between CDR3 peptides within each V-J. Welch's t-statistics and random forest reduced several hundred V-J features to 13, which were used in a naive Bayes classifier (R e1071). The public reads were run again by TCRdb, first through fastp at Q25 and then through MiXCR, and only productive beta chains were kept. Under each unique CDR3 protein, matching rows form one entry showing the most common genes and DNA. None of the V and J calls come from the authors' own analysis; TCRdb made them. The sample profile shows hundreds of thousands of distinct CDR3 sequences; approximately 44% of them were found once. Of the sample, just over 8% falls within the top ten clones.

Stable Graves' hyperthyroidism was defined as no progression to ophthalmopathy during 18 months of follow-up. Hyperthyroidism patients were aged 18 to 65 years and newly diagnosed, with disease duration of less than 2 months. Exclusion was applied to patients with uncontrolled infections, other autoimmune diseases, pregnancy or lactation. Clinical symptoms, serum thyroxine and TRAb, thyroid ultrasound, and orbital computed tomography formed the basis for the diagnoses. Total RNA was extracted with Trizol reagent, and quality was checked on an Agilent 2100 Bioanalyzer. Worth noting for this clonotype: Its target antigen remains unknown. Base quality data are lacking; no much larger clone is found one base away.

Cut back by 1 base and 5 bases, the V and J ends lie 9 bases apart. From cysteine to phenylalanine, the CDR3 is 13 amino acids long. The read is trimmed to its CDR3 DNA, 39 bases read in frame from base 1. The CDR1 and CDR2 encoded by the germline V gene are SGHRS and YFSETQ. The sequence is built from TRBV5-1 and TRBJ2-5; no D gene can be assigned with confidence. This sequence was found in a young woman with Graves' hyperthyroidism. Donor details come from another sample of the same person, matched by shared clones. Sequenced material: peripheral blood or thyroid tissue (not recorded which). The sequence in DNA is TGCGCCAGCAGCTTGAGCAGTAGGGAGACCCAGTACTTC. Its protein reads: CASSLSSRETQYF.